The 28 T cell receptor beta chains presented below share a single source sample, sequenced in a study of OX40 agonist ivuxolimab in advanced cancers. Measured with immunoSEQ multiplex PCR; TCRdb has only the in-frame clones, and not every one. The table lists 100,000 or so clones, about nine tenths of them singletons. Sequences were derived from CD4+ or CD8+ T cells sorted from blood, sampled in a trial of the OX40 agonist ivuxolimab. The source of these receptors is an adult with an advanced solid tumor such as melanoma, head and neck, liver or kidney cancer.

V usage is TRBV5-4 and J usage is TRBJ2-7, with 10 bases that match TRBD2. J lost 7 bases, V lost 1 base, and 8 bases had no gene match. CDR1 is SGHNT and CDR2 is YYREEE in the germline V gene (reference sequence). The CDR3 has 15 residues. The CDR3 nucleotides are TGTGCCAGCAGCTTGTTGGCTAGCGGGAGTGAAGAGCAGTACTTC. It yields the protein CASSLLASGSEEQYF.

The chain links TRBV27 to TRBJ2-1, with TRBD2 as a possible D gene (6 bases). The CDR3 has 15 residues. The ends were cut back, 4 bases at V and 10 bases at J, with 20 bases in the middle. Per the germline V gene, CDR1 is MNHEY and CDR2 is SMNVEV (reference sequence). The CDR3 DNA is TGTGCCAGCAGTTCCACGACTAGTACCATAAAGGAGCAGTTCTTC. This codes for CASSSTTSTIKEQFF.

The chain combines TRBV9 with TRBJ2-2, with D maybe TRBD1 (6 bases). CDR1 is SGDLS and CDR2 is YYNGEE in the germline V gene. The CDR3 sequence is 14 residues long. V was shortened by 3 bases and J by 2 bases, with 8 bases between the two germline ends. As DNA, the CDR3 is TGTGCCAGCAGCGCCGGGACAAACACCGGGGAGCTGTTTTTT. This translates into CASSAGTNTGELFF.

This sequence joins TRBV5-1 and TRBJ2-2, with 10 bases aligning to TRBD2. Trimming at V came to 1 base and at J to 9 bases, leaving 12 bases not matched to a gene. The germline V gene encodes CDR1 SGHRS and CDR2 YFSETQ. The length of the CDR3 is 17 residues. The DNA of the CDR3 is TGCGCCAGCAGCTTGTCAGGGGCTAGCGGGAGTATGAGGGAGCTGTTTTTT. It yields the protein CASSLSGASGSMRELFF.

V is TRBV11-2 and J is TRBJ2-7, with 10 nucleotides matching TRBD2. Germline CDR1 is SGHAT and CDR2 is FQNNGV. J gave up 2 bases and V 6 bases, and 4 bases lay outside the gene matches. This CDR3 region has 14 residues. DNA for the CDR3: TGTGCCAGCAGTTCTAGCGGGGGACCCTACGAGCAGTACTTC. Its protein is CASSSSGGPYEQYF.

This rearrangement joins TRBV28 to TRBJ1-1; no reliable D call. V shed 3 bases and J shed 2 bases, with 13 bases lying between them. Germline assignment: CDR1 MDHEN and CDR2 SYDVKM. This CDR3 comprises 15 residues. In DNA form, the CDR3 reads TGTGCCAGCAGTTTTGGCCAGGCCTTTAACACTGAAGCTTTCTTT. Its protein is CASSFGQAFNTEAFF.

The chain is built from TRBV6-1 and TRBJ2-1, with a possible D match to TRBD1 (6 bases). Deletions cut 4 bases from V and 3 bases from J, with 13 bases between. Germline CDR1 MNHNS, CDR2 SASEGT. The CDR3 covers 15 residues. The CDR3 DNA sequence: TGTGCCAGCAGTGGGGGGCCAAAGGTCTACAATGAGCAGTTCTTC. Its translation is CASSGGPKVYNEQFF.

V usage is TRBV7-9 and J usage is TRBJ1-3; TRBD1 agrees at 7 bases. With V trimmed by 4 bases and J by 0 bases, 9 bases remained unmatched. The length of the CDR3 is 17 residues. Germline CDR1 reads SEHNR; CDR2 reads FQNEAQ (reference sequence). CDR3 DNA: TGTGCCAGCAGCTACCCGAAACAGGGGAACTCTGGAAACACCATATATTTT. Protein product: CASSYPKQGNSGNTIYF.

The V gene is TRBV5-1, the J gene TRBJ2-7, with 9 bases aligning to TRBD1. CDR1 and CDR2 from the germline V gene are SGHRS and YFSETQ. There are 15 residues in the CDR3. With V trimmed by 4 bases and J by 5 bases, 10 bases remained unmatched. The CDR3 spells CASSPGGQGSDEQYF. The CDR3 DNA sequence: TGCGCCAGCAGCCCGGGGGGACAGGGTTCCGACGAGCAGTACTTC.

J is TRBJ2-1 and V is TRBV19; 11 bases are a match to TRBD2. The V segment lost 5 bases and the J segment 0 bases; nucleotides outside the gene matches: 3. From germline, CDR1 is LNHDA and CDR2 SQIVND (reference sequence). This CDR3 is 16 amino acids long. This CDR3 reads CASSSTSGSSYNEQFF. CDR3 in DNA: TGTGCCAGTAGTTCTACTAGCGGGAGCTCCTACAATGAGCAGTTCTTC.

To note about this clone: At the DNA level, this CDR3 is encoded by other sequences in the same sample as well. V and J are TRBV6-5 and TRBJ1-1, with D uncertain. This CDR3 region has 14 residues. V lost 0 bases and J 1 base, leaving 6 bases between the germline ends. Per the germline V gene, CDR1 is MNHEY and CDR2 is SVGAGI. DNA for the CDR3: TGTGCCAGCAGTTACTCTGGCAGGAACACTGAAGCTTTCTTT. Its protein is CASSYSGRNTEAFF.

This chain joins TRBV19 and TRBJ1-5; D is possibly TRBD1 (5 bases). Trimming took off 10 bases at V and 3 bases at J, with 13 bases between the two ends. Germline values: CDR1 LNHDA, CDR2 SQIVND (reference sequence). The CDR3 consists of 13 residues. In nucleotides, the CDR3 is TGTGCCACCAGCGACAGATCCAATCAGCCCCAGCATTTT. Its protein product is CATSDRSNQPQHF. The full variable domain, its missing parts supplied by reference TRBV19 and TRBJ1-5, is DGGITQSPKYLFRKEGQNVTLSCEQNLNHDAMYWYRQDPGQGLRLIYYSQIVNDFQKGDIAEGYSVSREKKESFPLTVTSAQKNPTAFYLCATSDRSNQPQHFGDGTRLSIL.

This clone occurred a few times. The chain carries TRBV11-2 and TRBJ2-7, with 12 bases lining up with TRBD2. The length of the CDR3 is 17 residues. Looked up from germline, CDR1 is SGHAT and CDR2 is FQNNGV. J gave up 4 bases and V 4 bases, and 11 bases lay outside the gene matches. The CDR3 DNA reads TGTGCCAGCAGCTCCGTCAGGACTAGCGGGACCCGTTACGAGCAGTACTTC. It specifies CASSSVRTSGTRYEQYF.

The genes are TRBV5-6 and TRBJ1-1; no clear D. Per the germline V gene, CDR1 is SGHDT and CDR2 is YYEEEE. With 6 bases removed from V and 3 bases from J, the gap between germline ends came to 9 bases. This CDR3 is 12 amino acids long. The CDR3 here is CASTVSDTEAFF. CDR3 DNA sequence: TGTGCCAGCACCGTGAGTGACACTGAAGCTTTCTTT. The full variable domain, in which reference TRBV5-6 and TRBJ1-1 provide the parts outside the CDR3, is DAGVTQSPTHLIKTRGQQVTLRCSPKSGHDTVSWYQQALGQGPQFIFQYYEEEERQRGNFPDRFSGHQFPNYSSELNVNALLLGDSALYLCASTVSDTEAFFGQGTRLTVV.

This clone was recorded once. The chain recombines TRBV15 with TRBJ2-1, with D possibly being TRBD2 (5 bases). Germline V CDR1 and CDR2: LNHNV, YYDKDF (reference sequence). V was pared by 0 bases and J by 15 bases, with 12 bases between. The CDR3 extends over 12 amino acids. CDR3 in amino acids: CATSRDNGNLFF. As DNA, the CDR3 is TGTGCCACCAGCAGAGATAACGGGAACCTGTTCTTC.

The V gene is TRBV7-3, the J gene TRBJ2-5; 7 bases line up with TRBD2. CDR1 is SGHTA, CDR2 FQGTGA, per germline. The junction had 4 bases not matched to a gene; V was cut back by 2 bases and J by 1 base. This CDR3 is 15 amino acids long. In DNA, the CDR3 is TGTGCCAGCAGCTTAGGGGCTAGCGGCCAAGAGACCCAGTACTTC. Protein sequence: CASSLGASGQETQYF.

This clone was recorded once. The chain links TRBV6-6 to TRBJ1-1, with no clear D. This CDR3 spans 15 amino acids. CDR1 is MNHNY and CDR2 is SVGAGI in the germline V gene (reference sequence). Trimming pared 2 bases from V and 5 bases from J, leaving 15 bases between. The DNA for the CDR3 is TGTGCCAGCAGTTACACCCCGGAGGCGAAGACTGAAGCTTTCTTT. This sequence encodes CASSYTPEAKTEAFF.

V and J are TRBV6-1 and TRBJ2-5; tentative D call: TRBD2 (6 bases). V dropped 6 bases and J dropped 5 bases, with 22 bases sitting between them. The germline V gene encodes CDR1 MNHNS and CDR2 SASEGT. The CDR3 length is 16 residues. The CDR3 loop is CASSEFRDPGRETQYF. CDR3 nucleotides: TGTGCCAGCAGCGAATTCCGGGACCCGGGGAGGGAGACCCAGTACTTC.

This chain connects TRBV9 to TRBJ2-5, with 9 bases identical to TRBD1. The end of the DNA fits TRBJ2-7 better, so the J call may be wrong. The CDR3 runs to 16 residues. Germline-derived CDR1 and CDR2 are SGDLS and YYNGEE. CDR3 residues: CASSVGPGTGHYEQYF. CDR3 DNA sequence: TGTGCCAGCAGCGTAGGGCCCGGGACAGGGCACTACGAGCAGTACTTC.

The rearrangement joins TRBV5-5 to TRBJ1-5, with D unresolved. Per the germline V gene, CDR1 is SGHKS and CDR2 is YYEKEE (reference sequence). The CDR3 is made up of 13 amino acids. Trimming pared 4 bases from V and 5 bases from J, leaving 10 bases between. The CDR3 here is CASSGELHQPQHF. The CDR3 bases are TGTGCCAGCAGCGGGGAGCTCCATCAGCCCCAGCATTTT.

As DNA, the CDR3 is TGTGCCAGTACGGCGTACTCTGGAAACACCATATATTTT. Its protein product is CASTAYSGNTIYF. The chain recombines TRBV19 with TRBJ1-3; D is undetermined. In germline, CDR1 is LNHDA, CDR2 SQIVND (reference sequence). The CDR3 runs to 13 residues. The germline V and J ends were trimmed by 7 bases and 0 bases, with 7 bases remaining between them. Combining the CDR3 with reference TRBV19 and TRBJ1-3 gives the whole variable domain DGGITQSPKYLFRKEGQNVTLSCEQNLNHDAMYWYRQDPGQGLRLIYYSQIVNDFQKGDIAEGYSVSREKKESFPLTVTSAQKNPTAFYLCASTAYSGNTIYFGEGSWLTVV.

V and J are TRBV25-1 and TRBJ2-2, with 10 bases aligning to TRBD2. The CDR3 loop spans 15 amino acids. Trimming at V came to 6 bases and at J to 3 bases, leaving 4 bases not matched to a gene. Germline assignment: CDR1 MGHDK and CDR2 SYGVNS. CDR3 coding DNA: TGTGCCAGCAGGGGGACTAGCGACTACACCGGGGAGCTGTTTTTT. It is translated as CASRGTSDYTGELFF.

The chain's CDR3 is CASSRSGTQDNEQFF. The CDR3 DNA follows: TGTGCCAGCAGTCGATCCGGGACCCAAGACAATGAGCAGTTCTTC. This chain joins TRBV6-5 and TRBJ2-1; the D call may be TRBD1 or TRBD2 (5 bases each). The CDR3 is made up of 15 amino acids. V was cut by 5 bases and J by 5 bases, with 16 bases left in between. The germline V gene encodes CDR1 MNHEY and CDR2 SVGAGI.

The V call is TRBV5-6, the J call TRBJ1-1, with D unclear. The V end was cut by 3 bases, the J end by 0 bases, with 6 bases between. This CDR3 region has 13 residues. Germline-derived CDR1 and CDR2 are SGHDT and YYEEEE. CDR3 amino acids: CASSWQLNTEAFF. CDR3 nucleotides: TGTGCCAGCAGCTGGCAGCTGAACACTGAAGCTTTCTTT. The full variable domain, with the rest looked up from reference TRBV5-6 and TRBJ1-1, is DAGVTQSPTHLIKTRGQQVTLRCSPKSGHDTVSWYQQALGQGPQFIFQYYEEEERQRGNFPDRFSGHQFPNYSSELNVNALLLGDSALYLCASSWQLNTEAFFGQGTRLTVV.

The V and J genes are TRBV21-1 and TRBJ2-5. TRBV21-1 is deemed a pseudogene. The CDR3 covers 15 residues. This chain's CDR3 is CASSRFRDGQETQYF. Written as DNA, the CDR3 is TGTGCCAGCAGTCGTTTCCGGGACGGCCAAGAGACCCAGTACTTC.

The rearrangement joins TRBV18 to TRBJ1-3; D call uncertain. Between the trimmed V and J ends, which lost 6 bases and 4 bases, there was a span of 10 bases. Looked up from germline, CDR1 is KGHSH and CDR2 is LQKENI. The CDR3 has 13 residues. CDR3 protein: CASSPVDGNTIYF. CDR3 DNA: TGTGCCAGCTCGCCAGTTGACGGAAACACCATATATTTT.

The chain recombines TRBV6-5 with TRBJ1-2; 7 bases are shared with TRBD1. Germline CDR1 MNHEY, CDR2 SVGAGI. CDR3 length: 16 residues. With 4 bases clipped from V and 4 bases from J, the junction kept 12 bases outside the gene matches. The CDR3 loop is CASSSGQEFILYGYTF. The CDR3 nucleotides are TGTGCCAGCAGTTCCGGACAGGAATTTATTCTCTATGGCTACACCTTC.

V gene TRBV7-8 combines with J gene TRBJ2-3; D remains ambiguous. V lost 7 bases to trimming and J lost 6 bases, with 17 bases between them. Germline V gene lookup returns CDR1 SGHVS and CDR2 FQNEAQ. This CDR3 has 14 residues. This CDR3 reads CASTLATDGDTQYF. Written as DNA, the CDR3 is TGTGCCAGCACCCTCGCAACCGACGGGGATACGCAGTATTTT.